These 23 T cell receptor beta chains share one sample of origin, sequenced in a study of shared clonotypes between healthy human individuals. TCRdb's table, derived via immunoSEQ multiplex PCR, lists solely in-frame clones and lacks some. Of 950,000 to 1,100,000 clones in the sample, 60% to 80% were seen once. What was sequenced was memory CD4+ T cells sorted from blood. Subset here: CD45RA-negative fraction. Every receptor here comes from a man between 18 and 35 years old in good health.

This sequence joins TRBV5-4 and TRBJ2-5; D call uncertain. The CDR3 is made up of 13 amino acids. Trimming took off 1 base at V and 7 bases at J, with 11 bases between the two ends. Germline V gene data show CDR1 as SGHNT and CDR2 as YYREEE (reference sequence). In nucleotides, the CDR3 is TGTGCCAGCAGCTTGACCCACCTTGGGACCCAGTACTTC. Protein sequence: CASSLTHLGTQYF. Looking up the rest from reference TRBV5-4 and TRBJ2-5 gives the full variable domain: ETGVTQSPTHLIKTRGQQVTLRCSSQSGHNTVSWYQQALGQGPQFIFQYYREEENGRGNFPPRFSGLQFPNYSSELNVNALELDDSALYLCASSLTHLGTQYFGPGTRLLVL.

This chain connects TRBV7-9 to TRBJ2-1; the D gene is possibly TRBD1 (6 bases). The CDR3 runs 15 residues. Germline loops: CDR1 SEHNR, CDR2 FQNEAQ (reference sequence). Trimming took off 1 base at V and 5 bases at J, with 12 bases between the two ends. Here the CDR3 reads CASSLGRGRDNEQFF. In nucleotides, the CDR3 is TGTGCCAGCAGCTTAGGCAGGGGAAGGGACAATGAGCAGTTCTTC.

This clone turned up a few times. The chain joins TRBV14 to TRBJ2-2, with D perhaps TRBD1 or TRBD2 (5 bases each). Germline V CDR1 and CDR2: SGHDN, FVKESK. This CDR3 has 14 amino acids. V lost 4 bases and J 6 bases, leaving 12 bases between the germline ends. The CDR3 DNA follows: TGTGCCAGCAGCCCCCTGGGGGTCCCCGGGGAGCTGTTTTTT. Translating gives CASSPLGVPGELFF.

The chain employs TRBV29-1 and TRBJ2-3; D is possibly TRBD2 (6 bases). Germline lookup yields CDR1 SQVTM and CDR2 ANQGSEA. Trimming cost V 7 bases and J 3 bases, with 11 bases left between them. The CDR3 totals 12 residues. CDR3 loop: CSGRASTDTQYF. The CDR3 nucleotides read TGCAGCGGGAGGGCCTCTACAGATACGCAGTATTTT.

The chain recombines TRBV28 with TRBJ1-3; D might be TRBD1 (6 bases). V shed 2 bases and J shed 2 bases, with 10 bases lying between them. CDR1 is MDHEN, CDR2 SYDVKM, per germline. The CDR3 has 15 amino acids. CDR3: CASSLNRGTGNTIYF. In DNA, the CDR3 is TGTGCCAGCAGTTTAAATAGGGGGACTGGAAACACCATATATTTT.

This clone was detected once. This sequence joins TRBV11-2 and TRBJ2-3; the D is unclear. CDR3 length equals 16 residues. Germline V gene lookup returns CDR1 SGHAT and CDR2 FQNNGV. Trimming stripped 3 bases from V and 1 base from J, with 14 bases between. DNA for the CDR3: TGTGCCAGCAGCTTGGCTACCGGGTTCCGCACAGATACGCAGTATTTT. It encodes CASSLATGFRTDTQYF.

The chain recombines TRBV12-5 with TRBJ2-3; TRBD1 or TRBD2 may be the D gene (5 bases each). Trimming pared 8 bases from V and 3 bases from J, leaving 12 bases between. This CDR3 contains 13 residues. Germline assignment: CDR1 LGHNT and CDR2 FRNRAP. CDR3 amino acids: CASRGVVTDTQYF. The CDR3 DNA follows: TGTGCTAGTAGGGGAGTAGTAACAGATACGCAGTATTTT.

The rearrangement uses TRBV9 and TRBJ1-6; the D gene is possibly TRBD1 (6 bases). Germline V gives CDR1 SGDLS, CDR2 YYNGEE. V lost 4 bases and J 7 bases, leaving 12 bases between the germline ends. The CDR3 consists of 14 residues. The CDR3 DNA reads TGTGCCAGCAGCCTCAATACAGGGAATTCACCCCTCCACTTT. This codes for CASSLNTGNSPLHF.

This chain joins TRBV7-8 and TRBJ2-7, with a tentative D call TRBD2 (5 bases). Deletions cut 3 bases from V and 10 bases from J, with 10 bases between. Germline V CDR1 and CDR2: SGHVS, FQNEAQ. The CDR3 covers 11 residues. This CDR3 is CASSLRAAQYF. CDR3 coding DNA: TGTGCCAGCAGCTTGAGGGCCGCCCAGTACTTC.

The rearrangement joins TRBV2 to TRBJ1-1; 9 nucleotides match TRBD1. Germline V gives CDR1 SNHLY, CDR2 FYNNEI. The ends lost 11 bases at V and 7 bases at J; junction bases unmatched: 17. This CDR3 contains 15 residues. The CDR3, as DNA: TGTGCCCTTACACAGGGGGCCGCCAACGTTGGTGAAGCTTTCTTT. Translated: CALTQGAANVGEAFF.

For the CDR3, the DNA is TGTGCCTGGGCTAAGAGCTCTGGAAACACCATATATTTT. It encodes CAWAKSSGNTIYF. The rearrangement uses TRBV30 and TRBJ1-3; D ambiguous. Looked up from germline, CDR1 is GTSNPN and CDR2 is SVGIG (reference sequence). V was pared by 5 bases and J by 0 bases, with 8 bases between. CDR3 size: 13 residues.

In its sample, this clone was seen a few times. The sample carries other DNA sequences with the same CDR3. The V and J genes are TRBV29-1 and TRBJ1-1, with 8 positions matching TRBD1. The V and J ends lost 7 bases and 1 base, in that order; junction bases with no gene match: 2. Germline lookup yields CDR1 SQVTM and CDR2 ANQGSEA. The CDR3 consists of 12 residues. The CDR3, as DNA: TGCAGCGCGGACAGGGCGAACACTGAAGCTTTCTTT. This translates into CSADRANTEAFF. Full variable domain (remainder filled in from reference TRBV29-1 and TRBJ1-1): SAVISQKPSRDICQRGTSLTIQCQVDSQVTMMFWYRQQPGQSLTLIATANQGSEATYESGFVIDKFPISRPNLTFSTLTVSNMSPEDSSIYLCSADRANTEAFFGQGTRLTVV.

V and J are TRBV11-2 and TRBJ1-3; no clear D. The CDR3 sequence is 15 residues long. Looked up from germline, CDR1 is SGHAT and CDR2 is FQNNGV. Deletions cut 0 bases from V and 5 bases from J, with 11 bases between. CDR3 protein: CASSLDITARNTIYF. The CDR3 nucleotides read TGTGCCAGCAGCTTAGATATCACAGCGCGAAACACCATATATTTT.

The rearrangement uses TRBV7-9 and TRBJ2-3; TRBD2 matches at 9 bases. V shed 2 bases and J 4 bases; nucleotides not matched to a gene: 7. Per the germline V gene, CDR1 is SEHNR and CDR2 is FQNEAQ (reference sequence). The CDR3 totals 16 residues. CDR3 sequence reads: CASSLRSGRFADTQYF. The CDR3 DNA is TGTGCCAGCAGCTTAAGAAGCGGGAGGTTCGCAGATACGCAGTATTTT. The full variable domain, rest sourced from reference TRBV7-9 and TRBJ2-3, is DTGVSQNPRHKITKRGQNVTFRCDPISEHNRLYWYRQTLGQGPEFLTYFQNEAQLEKSRLLSDRFSAERPKGSFSTLEIQRTEQGDSAMYLCASSLRSGRFADTQYFGPGTRLTVL.

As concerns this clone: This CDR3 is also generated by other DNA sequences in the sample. CDR3 coding DNA: TGTGCCAGCAGTGAAGCGCTTCGCGGTGAGCAGTTCTTC. It is translated as CASSEALRGEQFF. The chain links TRBV2 to TRBJ2-1, with no clear D. This CDR3 has 13 residues. Germline V gene sequence: CDR1 SNHLY, CDR2 FYNNEI. V was cut by 0 bases and J by 9 bases, with 9 bases left in between.

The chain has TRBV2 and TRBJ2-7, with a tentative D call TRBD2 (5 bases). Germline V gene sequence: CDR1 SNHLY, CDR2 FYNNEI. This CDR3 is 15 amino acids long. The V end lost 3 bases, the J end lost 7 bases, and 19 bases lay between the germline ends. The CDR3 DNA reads TGTGCCAGCAGTGAGTCCCACTTCGCGGGCGGGGAGCAGTACTTC. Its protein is CASSESHFAGGEQYF. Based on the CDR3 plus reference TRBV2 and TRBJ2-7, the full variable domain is EPEVTQTPSHQVTQMGQEVILRCVPISNHLYFYWYRQILGQKVEFLVSFYNNEISEKSEIFDDQFSVERPDGSNFTLKIRSTKLEDSAMYFCASSESHFAGGEQYFGPGTRLTVT.

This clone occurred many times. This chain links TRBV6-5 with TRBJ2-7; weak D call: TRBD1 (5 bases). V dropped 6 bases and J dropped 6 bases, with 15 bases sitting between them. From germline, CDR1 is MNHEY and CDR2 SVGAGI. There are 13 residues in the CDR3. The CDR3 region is CASSLSQGTEQYF. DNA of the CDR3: TGTGCCAGCAGCCTCTCCCAGGGTACCGAGCAGTACTTC.

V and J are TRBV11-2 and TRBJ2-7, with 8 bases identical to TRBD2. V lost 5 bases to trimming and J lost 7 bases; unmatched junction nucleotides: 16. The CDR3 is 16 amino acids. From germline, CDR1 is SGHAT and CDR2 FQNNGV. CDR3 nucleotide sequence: TGTGCCAGCAGCCGCGGGGGGAACTCCCCAACGGGGGAGCAGTACTTC. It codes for CASSRGGNSPTGEQYF.

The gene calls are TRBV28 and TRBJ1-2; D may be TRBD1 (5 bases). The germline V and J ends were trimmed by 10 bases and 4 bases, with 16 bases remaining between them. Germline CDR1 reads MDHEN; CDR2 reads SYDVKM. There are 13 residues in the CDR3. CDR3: CATSRGAGYGYTF. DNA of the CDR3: TGTGCCACCTCCCGAGGGGCCGGCTATGGCTACACCTTC.

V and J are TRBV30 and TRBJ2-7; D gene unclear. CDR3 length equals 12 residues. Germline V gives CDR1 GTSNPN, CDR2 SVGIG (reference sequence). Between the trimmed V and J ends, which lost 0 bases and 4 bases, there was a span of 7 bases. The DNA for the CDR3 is TGTGCCTGGAGTGTGTGGGAATACGAGCAGTACTTC. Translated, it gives CAWSVWEYEQYF. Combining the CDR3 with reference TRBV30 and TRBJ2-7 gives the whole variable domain SQTIHQWPATLVQPVGSPLSLECTVEGTSNPNLYWYRQAAGRGLQLLFYSVGIGQISSEVPQNLSASRPQDRQFILSSKKLLLSDSGFYLCAWSVWEYEQYFGPGTRLTVT.

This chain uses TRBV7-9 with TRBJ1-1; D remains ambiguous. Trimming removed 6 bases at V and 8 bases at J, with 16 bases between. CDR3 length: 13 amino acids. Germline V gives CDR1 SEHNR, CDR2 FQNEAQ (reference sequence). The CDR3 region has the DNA TGTGCCAGCAGTCGTTACCCTGAAGGCGAAGCTTTCTTT. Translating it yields CASSRYPEGEAFF.

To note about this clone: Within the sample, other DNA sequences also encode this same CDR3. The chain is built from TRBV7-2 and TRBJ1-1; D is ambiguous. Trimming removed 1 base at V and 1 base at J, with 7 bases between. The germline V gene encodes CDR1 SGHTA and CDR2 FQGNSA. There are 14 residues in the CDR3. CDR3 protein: CASSLVSRNTEAFF. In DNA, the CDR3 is TGTGCCAGCAGCTTAGTTTCGAGGAACACTGAAGCTTTCTTT. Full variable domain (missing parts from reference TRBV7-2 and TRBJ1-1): GAGVSQSPSNKVTEKGKDVELRCDPISGHTALYWYRQSLGQGLEFLIYFQGNSAPDKSGLPSDRFSAERTGGSVSTLTIQRTQQEDSAVYLCASSLVSRNTEAFFGQGTRLTVV.

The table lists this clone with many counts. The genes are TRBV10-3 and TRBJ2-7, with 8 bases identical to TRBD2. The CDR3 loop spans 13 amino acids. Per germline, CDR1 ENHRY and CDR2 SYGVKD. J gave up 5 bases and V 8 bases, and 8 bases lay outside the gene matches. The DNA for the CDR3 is TGTGCCATCTCTACCGGGACTAGTAACGAGCAGTACTTC. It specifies CAISTGTSNEQYF.